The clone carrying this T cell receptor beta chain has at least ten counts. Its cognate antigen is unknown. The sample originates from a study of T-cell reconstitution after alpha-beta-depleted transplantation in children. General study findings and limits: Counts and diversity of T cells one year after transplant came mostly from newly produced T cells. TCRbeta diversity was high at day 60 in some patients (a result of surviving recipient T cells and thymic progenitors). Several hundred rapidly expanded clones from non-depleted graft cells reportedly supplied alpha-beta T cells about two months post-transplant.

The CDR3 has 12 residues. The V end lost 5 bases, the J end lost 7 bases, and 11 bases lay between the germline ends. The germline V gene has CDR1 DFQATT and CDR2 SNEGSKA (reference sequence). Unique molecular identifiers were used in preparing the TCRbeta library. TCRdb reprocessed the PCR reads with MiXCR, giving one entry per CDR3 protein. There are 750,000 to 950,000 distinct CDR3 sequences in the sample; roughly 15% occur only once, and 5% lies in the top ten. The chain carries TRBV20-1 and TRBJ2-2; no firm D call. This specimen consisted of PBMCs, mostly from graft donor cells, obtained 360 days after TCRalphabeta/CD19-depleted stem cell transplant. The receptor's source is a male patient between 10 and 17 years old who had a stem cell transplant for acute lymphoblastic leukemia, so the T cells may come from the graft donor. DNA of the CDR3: TGCAGTGCTTCATCAGAAGTCGGGGAGCTGTTTTTT. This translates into CSASSEVGELFF.